This paragraph covers one T cell receptor beta chain sequence. Its specific antigen is unknown. Per-nucleotide qualities are absent, and no much larger clonotype sits a single base away. Stable Graves' hyperthyroidism was defined as the absence of progression to ophthalmopathy over 18 months of follow-up. Hyperthyroidism patients were newly diagnosed, had a disease duration of under 2 months, and were aged 18 to 65 years. Patients with uncontrolled infections, other autoimmune diseases, pregnancy or lactation were excluded. Diagnoses were based on clinical symptoms, serum thyroxine and TRAb, thyroid ultrasound and orbital computed tomography. Ficoll-Paque density gradient centrifugation was used to isolate PBMCs from approximately 10 ml of fresh peripheral blood. Trizol reagent was used to extract total RNA, and RNA quality was then checked on an Agilent 2100 Bioanalyzer. This entry belongs to a study of T cells in Graves' hyperthyroidism and ophthalmopathy (dated by TCRdb to the late 2010s). With respect to the entire study: Peripheral blood samples were taken at initial diagnosis, before any treatment was given. Following sampling, methimazole starting at 30 mg daily was given to hyperthyroidism patients, and high-dose intravenous methylprednisolone was given to ophthalmopathy patients. The roughly 100 discovery patients were randomly split 7:3 into training and test sets. In addition, the study compared T-cell repertoires in thyroid tissue and in blood from a handful of Graves' hyperthyroidism patients. Prospective prediction of ophthalmopathy was tested in an independent validation cohort of about 19 hyperthyroidism patients and some 17 patients who later progressed to ophthalmopathy. A discovery cohort of about a hundred patients, fewer than 50 with Graves' ophthalmopathy and approximately 60 with stable Graves' hyperthyroidism, was used to find distinguishing TCR V-J signatures. TCR Vbeta CDR3 sequencing of some 140 peripheral blood samples (43 ophthalmopathy, roughly 74 hyperthyroidism and approximately 17 progressor patients) is reported in the paper.

The study at large found these results: In validation, progression to ophthalmopathy was predicted by the model with approximately 67% sensitivity and around 76% specificity, a median of 6.5 months before onset. A model built on a 13 V-J signature distinguished ophthalmopathy from stable hyperthyroidism, reaching 85% to 90% sensitivity and 81.08% specificity in cross-validation and 80%/75% in testing. Sample size was not statistically predetermined, and blinding of investigators to group allocation was not performed. Most expanded thyroid clonotypes (frequency above 0.001) were also detected in blood, suggesting blood repertoires may reflect thyroid immune responses.

Amplification of TCR beta CDR3 regions was carried out from RNA transcripts. A first-round RT-PCR of the TCR CDR3 used the HTBI primer set with the Qiagen OneStep RT-PCR kit. Libraries were constructed in a second round of multiplex PCR, after which size selection and purification were carried out. Libraries were sequenced paired-end with 100 bp reads on an Illumina HiSeq2000. The authors processed their data as follows. SOAPnuke was used to process the raw data, throwing out any read that contained adapters or uncalled bases, had a mean Phred below 15, or lacked an exact constant-primer or identifier match. COPE v1.2.5 was used to merge the high-quality paired reads, and each unique nucleotide sequence was defined as a clonotype. MiTCR v1.1 was used to align clonotypes to the IMGT TRBV, TRBD and TRBJ reference segments. The analysis was restricted to V-J combinations with a frequency above 0.0001, which together covered 99.2% of the repertoires. The TCS score was defined as F50 (clonal expansion) divided by E x V (chaos), with BLOSUM62-based TCRdist calculated between CDR3 peptides within each V-J. Welch's t-statistics and random forest reduced 500 to 550 V-J features to 13, which were used in a naive Bayes classifier (R e1071). Using fastp trimming at Q25 and MiXCR clonotype assembly, TCRdb reanalyzed the public sequencing data and kept in-frame beta chains. Every distinct CDR3 protein forms one entry, paired with its most common genes and DNA. TCRdb's processing, not the authors' own work, is the source of the V and J calls. For this sample there are 400,000 to 600,000 distinct CDR3 sequences; less than 25% appear just once. Around a quarter of the sample is taken by the ten largest.

The origin of this receptor is a man aged 18 to 29 with Graves' hyperthyroidism. Sequenced sample: blood.

The CDR3 region reads CASSTTNTGELFF. The DNA reads TGTGCCAGCAGTACGACTAACACCGGGGAGCTGTTTTTT. Recombination connected TRBV6-1 to TRBJ2-2, with the D gene too uncertain to name. In the germline V gene, CDR1 corresponds to MNHNS and CDR2 to SASEGT. Including the terminal cysteine and phenylalanine, the CDR3 comprises 13 residues. Of the read, only the CDR3 DNA is kept; its 39 bases are in frame from base 1. The V and J ends are trimmed by 5 bases and 2 bases, leaving 6 bases between them.